Described below is a single TCR beta chain sequence and its context. Its antigen is unknown. Per the germline V gene, CDR1 is DFQATT and CDR2 is SNEGSKA (reference sequence). The CDR3 loop spans 14 amino acids. Trimming removed 1 base from V and 5 bases from J; junction bases left unmatched: 5. RNA transcripts provided the source from which TCR beta CDR3 regions were amplified. RT-PCR in the first round (using the HTBI primer set) targeted the TCR CDR3. TCRdb independently ran MiXCR on the multiplex PCR reads; one entry per CDR3 protein. The table has 560,000 or so distinct CDR3 sequences, 40% to 55% seen once. The data are from a study of T cells in Graves' hyperthyroidism and ophthalmopathy. Stable Graves' hyperthyroidism denoted no ophthalmopathy progression over 18 months. Uncontrolled infection, other autoimmune disease, pregnancy or lactation excluded patients. Study-wide points: A model of 13 V-J features distinguished ophthalmopathy from stable hyperthyroidism.

Sequences were obtained from peripheral blood or thyroid tissue (not recorded which). This TCR was sampled from a woman aged 18-29 years with Graves' hyperthyroidism. The chain joins TRBV20-1 to TRBJ2-7; TRBD1 agrees at 10 bases. The CDR3: CSARATGGPDEQYF. The CDR3 nucleotides read TGCAGTGCTAGAGCGACAGGGGGCCCCGACGAGCAGTACTTC.